What follows are 8 T cell receptor beta chains derived from one specimen sequenced in a study of cytomegalovirus exposure and HLA in healthy donors. It was with 60 Vbeta and 13 Jbeta primers that the PCR ran. Repertoires were generated with immunoSEQ multiplex PCR, while TCRdb's copy carries only in-frame clones and drops some. The sample has 240,000 or so clones; around 81% are singletons. Sample: PBMCs. Every receptor here comes from a woman aged 60 to 75 in good health and CMV-seropositive.

Concerning this clone itself: The junction departs from germline at one end; a sequencing error may be responsible. The rearrangement uses TRBV7-9 and TRBJ2-5, with D hard to call. The germline V gene has CDR1 SEHNR and CDR2 FQNEAQ (reference sequence). CDR3 length: 12 residues. The DNA for the CDR3 is TGTTCCAGCAGCTTATCCAGGGAGACCCAGTACTTC. This translates into CSSSLSRETQYF.

This clone has a single count. V and J are TRBV25-1 and TRBJ2-1, with TRBD2 matching 8 bases. The CDR3 loop spans 16 amino acids. The trim removed 4 bases at V and 0 bases at J, leaving 5 bases unmatched. Germline-derived CDR1 and CDR2 are MGHDK and SYGVNS. DNA for the CDR3: TGTGCCAGCAGTGTGCTGACTAGCGACTCCTACAATGAGCAGTTCTTC. Residues: CASSVLTSDSYNEQFF.

V gene TRBV10-3 combines with J gene TRBJ1-5, with D possibly being TRBD1 (6 bases). Trimming shortened V by 6 bases and J by 4 bases, and 13 bases separated the two germline ends. The CDR3 extends over 14 amino acids. CDR1 and CDR2 (germline): ENHRY, SYGVKD. In DNA, the CDR3 is TGTGCCATCAGCCGAGACAGGCAGAATCAGCCCCAGCATTTT. It yields the protein CAISRDRQNQPQHF.

This clone showed up just once. The rearrangement joins TRBV28 to TRBJ2-7; D ambiguous. Germline V lookup: CDR1 MDHEN, CDR2 SYDVKM. Trimming left V 8 bases short and J 2 bases short, with 13 bases between. The CDR3 has 13 residues. The CDR3 sequence: CASVRPTTYEQYF. The DNA for the CDR3 is TGTGCCAGCGTTAGGCCCACTACCTACGAGCAGTACTTC.

The CDR3 reads CASKVQGAQEAFF. As DNA, the CDR3 is TGTGCCAGCAAAGTACAGGGGGCGCAAGAAGCTTTCTTT. The rearrangement links TRBV28 to TRBJ1-1; TRBD1 matches at 9 bases. This CDR3 spans 13 amino acids. Trimming at V came to 7 bases and at J to 8 bases, leaving 8 bases not matched to a gene. Germline values: CDR1 MDHEN, CDR2 SYDVKM.

J is TRBJ1-1 and V is TRBV10-1; no firm D call. Germline V gives CDR1 WNHNN, CDR2 SYGVQD (reference sequence). V was pared by 11 bases and J by 7 bases, with 23 bases between. There are 14 residues in the CDR3. In DNA, the CDR3 is TGCGCCCGCGAATCACCTCGTGGGCCTGGTGAAGCTTTCTTT. Protein: CARESPRGPGEAFF.

The V gene is TRBV6-1, the J gene TRBJ1-4; perhaps TRBD1 as D (6 bases). V lost 0 bases, J lost 5 bases, and 10 bases lay in between. This CDR3 has 15 residues. Germline assignment: CDR1 MNHNS and CDR2 SASEGT. CDR3 sequence (DNA): TGTGCCAGCAGTGAAGCGGGACAAGACAATGAAAAACTGTTTTTT. Translated, it gives CASSEAGQDNEKLFF.

The chain recombines TRBV18 with TRBJ2-7; perhaps TRBD2 as D (5 bases). Germline values: CDR1 KGHSH, CDR2 LQKENI. The CDR3 extends over 14 amino acids. Trimming shortened V by 0 bases and J by 3 bases, and 9 bases separated the two germline ends. The CDR3 loop is CASSPPNAGYEQYF. CDR3 in DNA: TGTGCCAGCTCACCACCGAACGCGGGCTACGAGCAGTACTTC.